Listed below are T cell receptor beta chains from one sample, sequenced in a study of cytomegalovirus exposure and HLA in healthy donors. The repertoire was sequenced with immunoSEQ multiplex PCR; TCRdb's copy has only in-frame clones and lacks some. The data hold about 85,000 clones, with 80% observed a single time. The sequencing sample was made of PBMCs. Every receptor here comes from a woman between 45 and 60 years old in good health and CMV-seropositive. Both conserved end residues are part of each CDR3. A D gene is named only where the DNA matches it firmly. Clone sizes are given selectively: once, few, many, or a class where the clone is expanded.

D gene | J gene | clone size | V gene | CDR3 DNA | CDR3 protein
TRBD1 | TRBJ2-1 | . | TRBV28 | TGTGCCAGCAGTTTATTGGGGACAGATGGTGAGCAGTTCTTC | CASSLLGTDGEQFF
. | TRBJ1-1 | . | TRBV5-6 | TGTGCCAGCAGCCTAAGATTACAGGGAAACACTGAAGCTTTCTTT | CASSLRLQGNTEAFF
. | TRBJ2-2 | . | TRBV9 | TGTGCCAGCAGCGTCACAGGGAACACCGGGGAGCTGTTTTTT | CASSVTGNTGELFF
. | TRBJ2-1 | . | TRBV7-9 | TGTTCCAGCAGCTTGGACACATACAATGAGCAGTTCTTC | CSSSLDTYNEQFF
. | TRBJ2-7 | once | TRBV7-6 | TGTGCCAGCAGCTTAGGGCAGGGGAGCTCCTACGAGCAGTACTTC | CASSLGQGSSYEQYF
. | TRBJ1-6 | . | TRBV7-9 | TGTGCCAGCAGCGGCGGTCCCCAAAGCTCCTATAATTCACCCCTCCACTTT | CASSGGPQSSYNSPLHF
TRBD1 | TRBJ2-5 | . | TRBV5-1 | TGCGCCAGCAGTTTCTTAGGGACAGGGGTAGAGACCCAGTACTTC | CASSFLGTGVETQYF
TRBD1 | TRBJ1-6 | . | TRBV11-2 | TGTGCCAGCAGCCCGACAGGGGATAATTCACCCCTCCACTTT | CASSPTGDNSPLHF
. | TRBJ2-7 | . | TRBV6-1 | TGTGCCAGCAGTGAACTAGGGGTATTAGTCTACGAGCAGTACTTC | CASSELGVLVYEQYF
. | TRBJ2-3 | . | TRBV9 | TGTGCCAGCAGCGTAGATCTACAGGGGACTCCCACAGATACGCAGTATTTT | CASSVDLQGTPTDTQYF
. | TRBJ2-3 | few | TRBV10-1 | TGCGCCAGCAGTGAGTCGATGGACAACCTTTTCGTGGGTACGCAGTATTTT | CASSESMDNLFVGTQYF
TRBD1 | TRBJ2-5 | . | TRBV5-1 | TGCGCCAGCAGCTTGAGGGGGCCCCAAGAGACCCAGTACTTC | CASSLRGPQETQYF
TRBD2 | TRBJ2-2 | . | TRBV11-3 | TGTGCCAGCAGCTCTCCTAGCGGGAGAGGCACCGGGGAGCTGTTTTTT | CASSSPSGRGTGELFF
TRBD2 | TRBJ2-7 | few | TRBV11-2 | TGTGCCCCCCGCCCCCCCGGGGGGGGGCGATACGAGCAGTACTTC | CAPRPPGGGRYEQYF
. | TRBJ1-1 | few | TRBV27 | TGTGCCAGCAGCCCAGCGGACAGTTTTATGAACACTGAAGCTTTCTTT | CASSPADSFMNTEAFF
. | TRBJ1-2 | . | TRBV5-1 | TGCGCCAGCAGCCGGTGGGGGACTTATGGCTACACCTTC | CASSRWGTYGYTF
. | TRBJ2-1 | once | TRBV11-2 | TGTGCCAGCAGCGCAGTCCCGGGGAGTAGCGGTAGTTCCTACAATGAGCAGTTCTTC | CASSAVPGSSGSSYNEQFF
. | TRBJ1-2 | . | TRBV5-1 | TGCGCCAGCAGCCCATCAGGGGCGGCTGGCTACACCTTC | CASSPSGAAGYTF
. | TRBJ2-7 | . | TRBV5-4 | TGTGCCAGCAGCCATACAGAGACCGAGCAGTACTTC | CASSHTETEQYF
TRBD2 | TRBJ2-3 | . | TRBV5-1 | TGCGCCAGCAGCTCCCGACTAGCGGGGGGTCCAGATACGCAGTATTTT | CASSSRLAGGPDTQYF
. | TRBJ2-3 | . | TRBV18 | TGTGCCAGCTCAGGACAGCAAGAAGATACGCAGTATTTT | CASSGQQEDTQYF
TRBD1 | TRBJ1-6 | . | TRBV11-2 | TGTGCCAGCAGCCACCGACAGGGTAATTCACCCCTCCACTTT | CASSHRQGNSPLHF
. | TRBJ1-1 | . | TRBV28 | TGTGCCAGCAGTTTGTCTGGCACCGAAGCTTTCTTT | CASSLSGTEAFF
. | TRBJ2-7 | . | TRBV30 | TGTGCCTGGAGTGTACTACCGTCTTGGGGGGTAAACGAGCAGTACTTC | CAWSVLPSWGVNEQYF
. | TRBJ2-7 | . | TRBV27 | TGTGCCAGCAGTTCCTCAGGGCATCCCTTCTACGAGCAGTACTTC | CASSSSGHPFYEQYF
. | TRBJ2-2 | . | TRBV9 | TGTGCCAGCAGCGTCCACCCTGTGAGTGTGGAGATAGGGGAGCTGTTTTTT | CASSVHPVSVEIGELFF
TRBD2 | TRBJ2-1 | . | TRBV6-5 | TGTGCCAGCAGGGAAGCGGGGGAGTCATCTGAGCAGTTCTTC | CASREAGESSEQFF
. | TRBJ1-4 | . | TRBV5-8 | TGTGCCAGCAGCTTGGTGCGGGGAGGGGGTGAAAAACTGTTTTTT | CASSLVRGGGEKLFF
. | TRBJ2-5 | . | TRBV5-4 | TGTGCCAGCAGCTTGGCCCCAGGGTCGGGTCAAGAGACCCAGTACTTC | CASSLAPGSGQETQYF
. | TRBJ2-1 | . | TRBV9 | TGTGCCAGCAGCGTAGCTGGAGCTATCGCGACCACATTCTTC | CASSVAGAIATTFF
TRBD1 | TRBJ1-3 | . | TRBV5-1 | TGCGCCAGCAGCGGGGGGACAGGGTTTGGAAACACCATATATTTT | CASSGGTGFGNTIYF